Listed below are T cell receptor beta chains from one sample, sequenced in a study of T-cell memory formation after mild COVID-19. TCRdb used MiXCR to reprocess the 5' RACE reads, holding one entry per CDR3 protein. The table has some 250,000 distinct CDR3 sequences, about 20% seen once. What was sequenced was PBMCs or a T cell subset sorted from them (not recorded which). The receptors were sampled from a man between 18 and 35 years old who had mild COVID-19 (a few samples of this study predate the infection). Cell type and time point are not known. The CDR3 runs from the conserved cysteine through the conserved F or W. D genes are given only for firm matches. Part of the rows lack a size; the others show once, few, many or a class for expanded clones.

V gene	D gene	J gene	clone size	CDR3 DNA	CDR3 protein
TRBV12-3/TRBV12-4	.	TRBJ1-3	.	TGTGCCAGCAGTCCACAATCGAGCTCTGGAAACACCATATATTTT	CASSPQSSSGNTIYF
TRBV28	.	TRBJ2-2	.	TGTGCCAGCAGTTTACCCAGGGACGCCGGGGAGCTGTTTTTT	CASSLPRDAGELFF
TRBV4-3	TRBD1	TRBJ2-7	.	TGCGCCAGCAGCCAAGCGACAGGGGACACCTACGAGCAGTACTTC	CASSQATGDTYEQYF
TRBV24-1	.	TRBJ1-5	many	TGTGCCACCAGTCCAGGTTGGAATCAGCCCCAGCATTTT	CATSPGWNQPQHF
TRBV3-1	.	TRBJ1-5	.	TGTGCCAGCAGCCAAGGGAGAGGTTATAGCAATCAGCCCCAGCATTTT	CASSQGRGYSNQPQHF
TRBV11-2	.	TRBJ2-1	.	TGTGCCAGCAGCTTATCGCCAATTGAGCAGTTCTTC	CASSLSPIEQFF
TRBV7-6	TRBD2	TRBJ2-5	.	TGTGCCAGCAGCCCCTTGGGGGGGGGATTCGAGGAGACCCAGTACTTC	CASSPLGGGFEETQYF
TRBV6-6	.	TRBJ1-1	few	TGTGCCAGCAGTTACATCCAGGCTAGAGGTACTGAAGCTTTCTTT	CASSYIQARGTEAFF
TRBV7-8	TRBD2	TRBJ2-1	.	TGTGCCAGCAGCTTAGCCCGGGCTAGCGGCAATGAGCAGTTCTTC	CASSLARASGNEQFF
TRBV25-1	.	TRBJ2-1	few	TGTGCCAGCAGTAAAAATTGGGACCGAGGGGGTGAGCAGTTCTTC	CASSKNWDRGGEQFF
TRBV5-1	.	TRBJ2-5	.	TGCGCCAGCAGCGCAAGGGATCAGACGGAGACCCAGTACTTC	CASSARDQTETQYF
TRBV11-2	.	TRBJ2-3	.	TGTGCCAGCAGCTCCTCGACCTACTCAGATACGCAGTATTTT	CASSSSTYSDTQYF
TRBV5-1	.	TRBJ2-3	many	TGCGCCAGCAGCTTGGAGACCAGCACAGATACGCAGTATTTT	CASSLETSTDTQYF
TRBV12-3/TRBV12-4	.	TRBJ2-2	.	TGTGCCAGCAGTTTAATAGGGAGGCTTGACACCGGGGAGCTGTTTTTT	CASSLIGRLDTGELFF
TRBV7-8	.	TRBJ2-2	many	TGTGCCAGCAGCTTACTGGGCTTAAACACCGGGGAGCTGTTTTTT	CASSLLGLNTGELFF
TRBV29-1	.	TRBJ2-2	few	TGCAGCGTTGAAGTGGGGGGCCGAAGGTCGAACACCGGGGAGCTGTTTTTT	CSVEVGGRRSNTGELFF
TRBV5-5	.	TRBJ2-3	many	TGTGCCAGCAGCTTTGGGTCCCGAACGGCAGATACGCAGTATTTT	CASSFGSRTADTQYF
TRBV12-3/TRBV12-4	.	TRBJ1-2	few	TGTGCCAGCAGCCCAGGGGAGCGCGGCTACACCTTC	CASSPGERGYTF
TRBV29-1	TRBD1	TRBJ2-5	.	TGCAGCGTAACAGGGGGAGAGACCAAGTACTTC	CSVTGGETKYF
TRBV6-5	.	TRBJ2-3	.	TGTGCCAGCAGTTCCCGGATGGGCCGCGCAGATACGCAGTATTTT	CASSSRMGRADTQYF
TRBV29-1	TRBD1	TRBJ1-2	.	TGCAGCGTCGACCTAGGGGGCGGCTTGGATGGCTACACCTTC	CSVDLGGGLDGYTF
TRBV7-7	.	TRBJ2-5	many	TGTGCTAGCAGCTTAGGGGGGACTAAAGAGACCCAGTACTTC	CASSLGGTKETQYF
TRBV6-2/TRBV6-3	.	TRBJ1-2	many	TGTGCCAGCAGTTACAACTATGGCTACACCTTC	CASSYNYGYTF
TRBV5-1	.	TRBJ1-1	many	TGCGCCAGCAGCTGGGACGGATCGAACACTGAAGCTTTCTTT	CASSWDGSNTEAFF
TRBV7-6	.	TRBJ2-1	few	TGTGCCAGCAGCTTAGTGGCAGGCCTCTCCTACAATGAGCAGTTCTTC	CASSLVAGLSYNEQFF
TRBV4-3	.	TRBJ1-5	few	TGCGCCAGCAGCGGCAATCAGCCCCAGCATTTT	CASSGNQPQHF
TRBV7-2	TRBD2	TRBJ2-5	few	TGTGCCAGCAGCCCAATGGGGGGAGGGGAGACCCAGTACTTC	CASSPMGGGETQYF
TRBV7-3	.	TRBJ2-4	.	TGTGCCAGCAGCGTTCAGGGACCCTTGAACATTCAGTACTTC	CASSVQGPLNIQYF
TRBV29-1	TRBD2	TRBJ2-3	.	TGCAGCGTTGAAGATCGGGCGGGGGGGTACACAGATACGCAGTATTTT	CSVEDRAGGYTDTQYF
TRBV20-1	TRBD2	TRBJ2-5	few	TGCAGTGCTAGTCGAGCGGGGCTAAGGGAGACCCAGTACTTC	CSASRAGLRETQYF
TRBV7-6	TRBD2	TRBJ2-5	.	TGTGCCAGCAGCGACAGGAGCGGGGGGTTGAAGACCCAGTACTTC	CASSDRSGGLKTQYF
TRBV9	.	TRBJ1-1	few	TGTGCCAGCAGCGTAGGATCCGGGGGCACTGAAGCTTTCTTT	CASSVGSGGTEAFF
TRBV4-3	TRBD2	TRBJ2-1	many	TGCGCCAGCAGCCAACCTAGCGGGGGGATCAATGAGCAGTTCTTC	CASSQPSGGINEQFF
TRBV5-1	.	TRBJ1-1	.	TGCGCCAGCAGTCCCCAAGGTGTCCGGACTGAAGCTTTCTTT	CASSPQGVRTEAFF
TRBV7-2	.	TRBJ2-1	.	TGTGCCAGCAGCCAGGGGGGGGGGCTCCCTGAGCAGTTCTTC	CASSQGGGLPEQFF
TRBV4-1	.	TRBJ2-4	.	TGCGCCAGCAGCCGGGTCGGGACTCTATTTAACATTCAGTACTTC	CASSRVGTLFNIQYF
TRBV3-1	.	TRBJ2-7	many	TGTGCCAGCAGCCAAGAGGGCGTGGACGAGCAGTACTTC	CASSQEGVDEQYF
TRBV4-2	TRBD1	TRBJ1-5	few	TGTGCCAGCAGCCTCGGGACAGCCGGCGGAAATCAGCCCCAGCATTTT	CASSLGTAGGNQPQHF
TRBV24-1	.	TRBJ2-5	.	TGTGCCACACGGCCCGGGGGTGGAGAGACCCAGTACTTC	CATRPGGGETQYF
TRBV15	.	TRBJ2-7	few	TGTGCCACCAGCAGAGATAGGGGCACCTACTCCTACGAGCAGTACTTC	CATSRDRGTYSYEQYF
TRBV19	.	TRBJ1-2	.	TGTGCCAGTAGTATTAGCGGGACGCGCGATGGCTACACCTTC	CASSISGTRDGYTF
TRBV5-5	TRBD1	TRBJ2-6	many	TGTGCCAGCAGCCCGGGACAGGGCGCCCTCTCTGGGGCCAACGTCCTGACTTTC	CASSPGQGALSGANVLTF
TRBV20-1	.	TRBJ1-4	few	TGCAGTGCGCCCAACGGGGCTAATGAAAAACTGTTTTTT	CSAPNGANEKLFF
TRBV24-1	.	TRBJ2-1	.	TGTGCCACCAGTGATTCGGGACGGGGGCTCCATGAGCAGTTCTTC	CATSDSGRGLHEQFF
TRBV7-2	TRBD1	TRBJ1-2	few	TGTGCCAGCAGCTTACGGACAGGGAAGATATATGGCTACACCTTC	CASSLRTGKIYGYTF
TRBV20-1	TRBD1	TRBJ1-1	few	TGCAGTGCTAGAGACCGGACAGGGGGCGGTCCTGAAGCTTTCTTT	CSARDRTGGGPEAFF
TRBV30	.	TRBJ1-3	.	TGTGCCTGGATCCGTCGTTCTGGAAACACCATATATTTT	CAWIRRSGNTIYF
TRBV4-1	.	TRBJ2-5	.	TGCGCCAGCAGCCCTTTTCCGGGACCCAGAAAAGAGACCCAGTACTTC	CASSPFPGPRKETQYF
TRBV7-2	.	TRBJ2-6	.	TGTGCCAGCAGGTTTAGCCCTGGGGCCAACGTCCTGACTTTC	CASRFSPGANVLTF
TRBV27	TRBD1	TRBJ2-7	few	TGTGCCAGCAGTCCGACGGTGGGACAGGGAGAGCAGTACTTC	CASSPTVGQGEQYF
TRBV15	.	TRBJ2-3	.	TGTGCCACCAGCAGAGACGGTAGCGGACGACGAGATACGCAGTATTTT	CATSRDGSGRRDTQYF
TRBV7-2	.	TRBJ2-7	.	TGTGCCAGCAGCTTATCCCGGGGGACACTCTACGAGCAGTACTTC	CASSLSRGTLYEQYF
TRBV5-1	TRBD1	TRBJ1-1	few	TGCGCCAGCAGCGGGACAGGGCCTGAAGCTTTCTTT	CASSGTGPEAFF
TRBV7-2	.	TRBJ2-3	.	TGTGCCAGCAGCTGGGGGGGCGATACGCAGTATTTT	CASSWGGDTQYF
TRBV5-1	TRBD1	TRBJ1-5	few	TGCGCCAGCTTCCCCGGGACAGGGGAGGTAAGGAATCAGCCCCAGCATTTT	CASFPGTGEVRNQPQHF
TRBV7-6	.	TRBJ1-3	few	TGTGCCAGCAGCTTAGAGGGAAGAATCCGGGCTGGAAACACCATATATTTT	CASSLEGRIRAGNTIYF
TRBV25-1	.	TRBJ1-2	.	TGTGCCAGCAGTGAATCGTCGGGCTTCTCTTACGGCTACACCTTC	CASSESSGFSYGYTF
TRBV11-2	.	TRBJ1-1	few	TGTGCCAGCAGCGAGCCGGCAGCTGAAGCTTTCTTT	CASSEPAAEAFF
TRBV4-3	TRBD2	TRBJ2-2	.	TGCGCCAGCAGCCAATCCCTAGCGGGGGGCGAGGACACCGGGGAGCTGTTTTTT	CASSQSLAGGEDTGELFF